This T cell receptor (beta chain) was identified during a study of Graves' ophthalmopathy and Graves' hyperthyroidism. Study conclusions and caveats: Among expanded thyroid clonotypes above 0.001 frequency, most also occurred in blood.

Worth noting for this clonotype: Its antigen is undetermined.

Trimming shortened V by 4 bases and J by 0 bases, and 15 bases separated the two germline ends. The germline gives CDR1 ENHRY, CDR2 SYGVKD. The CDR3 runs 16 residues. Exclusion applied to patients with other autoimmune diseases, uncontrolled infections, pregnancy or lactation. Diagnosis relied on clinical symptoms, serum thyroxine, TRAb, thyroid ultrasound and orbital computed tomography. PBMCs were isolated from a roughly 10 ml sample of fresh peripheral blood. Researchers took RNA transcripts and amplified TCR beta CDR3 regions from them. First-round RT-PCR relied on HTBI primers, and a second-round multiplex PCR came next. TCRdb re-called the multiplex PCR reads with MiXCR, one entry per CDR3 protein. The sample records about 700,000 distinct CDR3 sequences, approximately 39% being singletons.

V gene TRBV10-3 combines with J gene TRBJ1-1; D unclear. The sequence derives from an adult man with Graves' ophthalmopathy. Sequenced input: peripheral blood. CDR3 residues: CAISAADYPMNTEAFF. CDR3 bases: TGTGCCATCAGTGCGGCGGACTACCCTATGAACACTGAAGCTTTCTTT.